This entry lists 18 T cell receptor beta chains sequenced from one sample in a study of blood T cell repertoires in COVID-19. Repertoires were generated with immunoSEQ multiplex PCR, while TCRdb's copy carries only in-frame clones and drops some. The sample yields about 71,000 clones, approximately 85% seen once. The sequencing input was peripheral blood. These receptors came from an elderly man with acute or convalescent COVID-19.

The gene calls are TRBV19 and TRBJ1-4; a possible D gene is TRBD1 (5 bases). Trimming took 8 bases from V and 8 from J, leaving 15 bases between them. Germline CDR1 reads LNHDA; CDR2 reads SQIVND (reference sequence). The length of the CDR3 is 13 residues. CDR3 DNA: TGTGCCAGTTCGGATGGGGGGAGGGAAAAACTGTTTTTT. The encoded protein is CASSDGGREKLFF. The entire variable domain, with the rest obtained from reference TRBV19 and TRBJ1-4, is as follows: DGGITQSPKYLFRKEGQNVTLSCEQNLNHDAMYWYRQDPGQGLRLIYYSQIVNDFQKGDIAEGYSVSREKKESFPLTVTSAQKNPTAFYLCASSDGGREKLFFGSGTQLSVL.

This chain connects TRBV24-1 to TRBJ1-1; D call uncertain. CDR1 and CDR2 (germline): KGHDR, SFDVKD. The CDR3 sequence is 13 residues long. Trimming left V 7 bases short and J 1 base short, with 9 bases between. For the CDR3, the DNA is TGTGCCACCAGCCTAAGAGGGAACACTGAAGCTTTCTTT. Protein sequence: CATSLRGNTEAFF.

This clone was seen a single time. V and J are TRBV6-5 and TRBJ1-6; D possibly corresponds to TRBD1 (6 bases). This CDR3 comprises 15 residues. Trimming took 5 bases from V and 4 from J, leaving 12 bases between them. Germline CDR1 is MNHEY and CDR2 is SVGAGI. CDR3 DNA sequence: TGTGCCAGCAGTCCGGACAGAGGATATAATTCACCCCTCCACTTT. The encoded protein is CASSPDRGYNSPLHF.

The genes are TRBV5-1 and TRBJ1-4; D remains ambiguous. This CDR3 has 14 amino acids. The V and J ends lost 2 bases and 7 bases respectively, with 12 bases between them. Germline lookup yields CDR1 SGHRS and CDR2 YFSETQ. CDR3: CASSLGISGEKLFF. The CDR3 coding sequence is TGCGCCAGCAGCTTAGGCATTAGCGGTGAAAAACTGTTTTTT.

The chain is built from TRBV7-6 and TRBJ2-7; 7 nucleotides agree with TRBD2. Per germline, CDR1 SGHVS and CDR2 FNYEAQ. CDR3 length: 16 amino acids. Germline trimming cut 1 base from V and 4 bases from J; bases unmatched to any gene: 10. CDR3 sequence (DNA): TGTGCCAGCAGCTTAGACAGCGGGGCTGGGACTTACGAGCAGTACTTC. The encoded protein is CASSLDSGAGTYEQYF.

This chain links TRBV7-2 with TRBJ2-5; the match to TRBD2 covers 9 bases. CDR3 size: 15 residues. The germline CDR1 and CDR2 sequences are SGHTA and FQGNSA. V lost 1 base, J lost 4 bases, and 4 bases stayed unmatched. The chain's CDR3 is CASSLGRGGRETQYF. The DNA for the CDR3 is TGTGCCAGCAGCTTAGGGCGGGGGGGCCGAGAGACCCAGTACTTC.

The rearrangement links TRBV29-1 to TRBJ2-1, with D perhaps TRBD1 (5 bases). There are 12 residues in the CDR3. From germline, CDR1 is SQVTM and CDR2 ANQGSEA. V shed 3 bases and J shed 13 bases, with 16 bases lying between them. CDR3 sequence (DNA): TGCAGCGTTGATCGCCGGCAGGGTAGCCAGTTCTTC. Encoded protein: CSVDRRQGSQFF.

The chain employs TRBV7-9 and TRBJ2-7, with a tentative D call TRBD2 (6 bases). V shed 6 bases and J shed 5 bases, with 17 bases lying between them. Germline assignment: CDR1 SEHNR and CDR2 FQNEAQ (reference sequence). The CDR3 is made up of 14 amino acids. The CDR3 sequence is CASRPSAGSDEQYF. The CDR3 DNA reads as TGTGCCAGCAGGCCTTCTGCGGGGAGCGACGAGCAGTACTTC.

DNA for the CDR3: TGCGCCAGCAGCCAGAGGACAGGGAGTCCCTACGAGCAGTACTTC. Protein: CASSQRTGSPYEQYF. The chain has TRBV4-3 and TRBJ2-7; 8 positions agree with TRBD1. The J segment lost 2 bases and the V segment lost 3 bases, leaving 6 bases of the junction unmatched. Germline CDR1 is LGHNA and CDR2 is YSLEER. The CDR3 covers 15 residues.

This rearrangement joins TRBV7-2 to TRBJ1-4; a weak D match, TRBD1 (5 bases). The CDR3 covers 13 residues. Trimming took off 5 bases at V and 8 bases at J, with 12 bases between the two ends. Germline lookup yields CDR1 SGHTA and CDR2 FQGNSA. The chain's CDR3 is CASSQDSKEKLFF. The CDR3 region has the DNA TGTGCCAGCAGCCAAGACAGTAAGGAAAAACTGTTTTTT.

The genes are TRBV21-1 and TRBJ1-2; the table gives TRBD1 as D, unverified against the DNA. TRBV21-1 is classified as a pseudogene. The CDR3 extends over 17 amino acids. DNA of the CDR3: TGTGCCAGCAGCAAATCTGAGTGTGGGCCAGCTAACTATGGCTACACCTTC. Its protein product is CASSKSECGPANYGYTF.

This CDR3 reads CASSLQGRETQYF. As DNA, the CDR3 is TGTGCCAGCAGTTTGCAAGGGAGGGAGACCCAGTACTTC. The genes are TRBV27 and TRBJ2-5; the D gene is possibly TRBD2 (6 bases). CDR1 MNHEY and CDR2 SMNVEV come from the germline V gene (reference sequence). This CDR3 is built from 13 residues. V shed 3 bases and J shed 5 bases, with 10 bases lying between them.

The chain has TRBV20-1 and TRBJ2-1, with a possible D match to TRBD1 (6 bases). The CDR3 runs 10 residues. V shed 5 bases and J shed 10 bases, with 9 bases lying between them. Germline loops: CDR1 DFQATT, CDR2 SNEGSKA (reference sequence). The CDR3 DNA sequence: TGCAGTGCTGAACAGGGAGAGCAGTTCTTC. It translates to CSAEQGEQFF.

The chain carries TRBV10-2 and TRBJ2-7, with D tentatively TRBD1 (6 bases). The germline CDR1 and CDR2 sequences are WSHSY and SAAADI. V was shortened by 6 bases and J by 2 bases, with 8 bases between the two germline ends. The length of the CDR3 is 12 residues. The CDR3 DNA reads as TGCGCCAGCAGGGGACAAGCCTACGAGCAGTACTTC. It is translated as CASRGQAYEQYF.

J is TRBJ2-6 and V is TRBV7-2; D might be TRBD1 (6 bases). The CDR3 covers 17 residues. V dropped 5 bases and J dropped 0 bases, with 14 bases sitting between them. The germline gives CDR1 SGHTA, CDR2 FQGNSA. DNA for the CDR3: TGTGCCAGCAGCGACGGACAGCCGAACTCTGGGGCCAACGTCCTGACTTTC. Protein: CASSDGQPNSGANVLTF.

The V gene is TRBV6-2 or TRBV6-3, the J gene TRBJ1-1; D is undetermined. The V end lost 5 bases, the J end lost 1 base, and 11 bases lay between the germline ends. The CDR3 loop spans 14 amino acids. Germline CDR1 and CDR2: MNHEY and SVGEGT. This CDR3 reads CASSSPGKNTEAFF. The CDR3 DNA reads as TGTGCCAGCAGTAGCCCCGGGAAGAACACTGAAGCTTTCTTT.

The chain joins TRBV28 to TRBJ2-7; 7 nucleotides match TRBD1. The CDR3 consists of 16 residues. Germline CDR1 is MDHEN and CDR2 is SYDVKM. V trimming: 4 bases; J trimming: 2 bases; junction bases outside the gene matches: 11. In DNA form, the CDR3 reads TGTGCCAGCAGTTCGACAACCGGGACAGCGGCCTACGAGCAGTACTTC. It translates to CASSSTTGTAAYEQYF.

The genes are TRBV5-1 and TRBJ1-3, with D uncertain. V dropped 0 bases and J dropped 4 bases, with 14 bases sitting between them. There are 16 residues in the CDR3. In germline, CDR1 is SGHRS, CDR2 YFSETQ. The CDR3 coding sequence is TGCGCCAGCAGCTTGGATCCGGGGAAGGACGGAAACACCATATATTTT. Amino acid sequence: CASSLDPGKDGNTIYF.